This is a list of T cell receptor beta chains from one sample in a study of T cell repertoires in cytomegalovirus infection. TCRdb redid the calling of the reads with MiXCR, one entry per CDR3 protein. This sample has approximately 910,000 distinct CDR3 sequences; about a third occur once, and the top ten carry 13%. The antigens these receptors bind are not known. The sequencing here drew on cultured CD8+ T cells from PBMCs, taken from culture after CMV antigen stimulation. These receptors all stem from a human donor in good health (CMV status not recorded). Some clones in this sample may be carry-over from other donors' samples. Each CDR3 is given without its conserved first and last residue.

>TRBV6-5|TRBJ2-1
ASSYGPFGEQF
>TRBV9|TRBJ1-2
ATEGGRGYT
>TRBV5-1|TRBJ1-2
ASSFRQIFLGEDGYT
>TRBV7-2|TRBJ1-4
ASSLGVGIWGASNEKLF
>TRBV9|TRBJ1-5
ANSFRDGNQPQH
>TRBV28|TRBJ2-1
AGSTLQGTPYNEQF
>TRBV5-5|TRBJ2-7
ASSPNPARGDEQY
>TRBV7-8|TRBJ2-4
ASSSRDSPAKNIQY
>TRBV7-4|TRBJ2-3
ASSLVGSGPDTDTQY
>TRBV7-2|TRBJ1-5
ASSRAQVMDNQPQH
>TRBV25-1|TRBJ2-2
ASRGERNKESTGELF
>TRBV20-1|TRBJ2-7
SARGTGALYEQY
>TRBV10-3|TRBJ1-2
AIGDDGGRLYGYT
>TRBV7-2|TRBJ1-5
ASSLESNQPQH
>TRBV7-6|TRBJ2-1
ASSRTETGHNEQF
>TRBV4-1|TRBJ2-3
ASSHRGLDPADTQY
>TRBV19|TRBJ1-6
ASTMRDINSPLH